A selection of T cell receptor beta chains follows, all from one sample in a study of blood T cell repertoires in COVID-19. Measured with immunoSEQ multiplex PCR; TCRdb has only the in-frame clones, and not every one. The profile covers about 68,000 clones, with 65% to 90% appearing a single time and 1.4% taken by the ten largest. The sample consisted of peripheral blood. Receptors were obtained from a woman aged 55-70 years with acute or convalescent COVID-19. Each CDR3 is given with its conserved first and last residue. A D gene is named only where the DNA matches it firmly. The listing skips clone size in some rows; elsewhere it reads once, few, many or a size class.

-	TRBV24-1	-	TRBJ2-6	CATSDSASGANVLTF	TGTGCCACCAGTGATAGCGCCTCTGGGGCCAACGTCCTGACTTTC
-	TRBV28	TRBD1	TRBJ1-2	CASSLQGARGYTF	TGTGCCAGCAGTTTACAGGGGGCGCGGGGCTACACCTTC
once	TRBV27	-	TRBJ2-3	CAKTKEQGGRTDTQYF	TGTGCCAAAACAAAAGAGCAGGGTGGGCGCACAGATACGCAGTATTTT
-	TRBV7-2	TRBD1	TRBJ2-6	CASSLGQGNVLTF	TGTGCCAGCAGCTTGGGACAGGGAAACGTCCTGACTTTC
-	TRBV6-2/TRBV6-3	TRBD1	TRBJ1-2	CASSYVGTAYGYTF	TGTGCCAGCAGTTACGTTGGGACAGCCTATGGCTACACCTTC
-	TRBV7-9	-	TRBJ1-1	CASSSRTEAFF	TGTGCCAGCAGCTCCCGGACTGAAGCTTTCTTT
-	TRBV18	-	TRBJ1-2	CASSSLHPQGENYGYTF	TGTGCCAGCTCATCTCTACATCCACAGGGCGAAAACTATGGCTACACCTTC
-	TRBV6-5	TRBD1	TRBJ1-6	CASRYRDRENSPLHF	TGTGCCAGCAGGTACCGGGACAGAGAAAATTCACCCCTCCACTTT
-	TRBV6-5	TRBD1	TRBJ2-7	CASTEGTGRYEQYF	TGTGCCAGCACCGAAGGGACAGGGAGGTACGAGCAGTACTTC
-	TRBV5-1	TRBD1	TRBJ1-1	CASSRDRGVTEAFF	TGCGCCAGCAGCCGAGACAGGGGAGTCACTGAAGCTTTCTTT
-	TRBV4-1	TRBD1	TRBJ1-4	CASSHGTGVNEKLFF	TGCGCCAGCAGCCACGGGACAGGGGTAAATGAAAAACTGTTTTTT
once	TRBV7-5	-	TRBJ1-3	CARRLESGRTIYRNTIYF	TGTGCCAGAAGACTAGAGTCGGGCCGTACGATATACCGAAACACCATATATTTT
-	TRBV28	TRBD1	TRBJ1-5	CASRGTAYSNQFGHF	TGTGCCAGCAGGGGGACAGCTTATAGCAATCAATTTGGGCATTTT
-	TRBV6-5	TRBD1	TRBJ1-2	CASSWTGGYGYTF	TGTGCCAGCAGTTGGACAGGGGGCTATGGCTACACCTTC